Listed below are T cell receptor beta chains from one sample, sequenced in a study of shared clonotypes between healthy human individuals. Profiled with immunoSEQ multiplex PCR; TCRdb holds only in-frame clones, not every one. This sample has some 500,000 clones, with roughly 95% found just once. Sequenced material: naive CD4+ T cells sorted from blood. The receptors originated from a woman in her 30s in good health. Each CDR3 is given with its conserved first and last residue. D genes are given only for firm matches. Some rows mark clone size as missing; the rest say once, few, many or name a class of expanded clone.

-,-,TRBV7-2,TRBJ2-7,TGTGCCAGCAGCTTAAGCACTACGTACGAGCAGTACTTC,CASSLSTTYEQYF
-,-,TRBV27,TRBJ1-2,TGTGCCAGCAGTTTACTCCCTGGGGGTCCAATCTATGGCTACACCTTC,CASSLLPGGPIYGYTF
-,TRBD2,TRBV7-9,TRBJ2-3,TGTGCCAGCAGCTTGGGGTCCGGGACTAGCGGAAACACAGATACGCAGTATTTT,CASSLGSGTSGNTDTQYF
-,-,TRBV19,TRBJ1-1,TGTGCCAGTAGTATCAGGGACATGAACACTGAAGCTTTCTTT,CASSIRDMNTEAFF
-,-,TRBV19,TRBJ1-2,TGTGCCAGTTCCGCTTGGGACGCCCCAACTGGTGGCTACACCTTC,CASSAWDAPTGGYTF
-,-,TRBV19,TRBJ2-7,TGTGCCAGTAGTACAGGGCCCGCCTACGAGCAGTACTTC,CASSTGPAYEQYF
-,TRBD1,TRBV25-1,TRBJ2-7,TGTGCCAGCAGTGAAGGGACAGGTCCCTACGAGCAGTACTTC,CASSEGTGPYEQYF
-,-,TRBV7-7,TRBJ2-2,TGTGCCAGCAGCCCCCTAGTGACCGGGGAGCTGTTTTTT,CASSPLVTGELFF
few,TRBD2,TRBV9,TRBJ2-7,TGTGCCAGCAGCGTCGGACTAGCGGGAGTATACGAGCAGTACTTC,CASSVGLAGVYEQYF
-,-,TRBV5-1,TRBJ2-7,TGCGCCAGCAGCCCCGAGACAGGCAGGTACGAGCAGTACTTC,CASSPETGRYEQYF
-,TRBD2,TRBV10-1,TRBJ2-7,TGCGCCAGCAGTGAGACCGGTAGCGGGAACACCTACGAGCAGTACTTC,CASSETGSGNTYEQYF
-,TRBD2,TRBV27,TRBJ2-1,TGTGCCAGCAGTCTCACTAGCGGGGCTGAGCAGTTCTTC,CASSLTSGAEQFF
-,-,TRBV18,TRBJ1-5,TGTGCCAGCTCAGCAGTACACAATCAGCCCCAGCATTTT,CASSAVHNQPQHF
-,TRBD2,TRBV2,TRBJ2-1,TGTGCCAGCAGAGGAGGGACTAGCGGGACCCGGAGCTCCTACAATGAGCAGTTCTTC,CASRGGTSGTRSSYNEQFF
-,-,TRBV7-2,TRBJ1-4,TGTGCCAGCAGCTTAGGAGGTTCAACTAATGAAAAACTGTTTTTT,CASSLGGSTNEKLFF
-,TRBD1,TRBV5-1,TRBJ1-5,TGCGCCAGCAGCAGGGACAGCCCAAACTCCCGTAGCAATCAGCCCCAGCATTTT,CASSRDSPNSRSNQPQHF
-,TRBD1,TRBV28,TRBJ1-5,TGTGCCAGCATCACTGGGACAGGGGGCAATCAGCCCCAGCATTTT,CASITGTGGNQPQHF
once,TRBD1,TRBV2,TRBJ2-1,TGTGCCAGCAGTGGATTTGGGTGGAGACAGGGTCGGAATGAGCAGTTCTTC,CASSGFGWRQGRNEQFF
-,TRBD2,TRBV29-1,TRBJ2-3,TGCAGCGTCGCCGGACCAGCGGGGGAAGATACGCAGTATTTT,CSVAGPAGEDTQYF
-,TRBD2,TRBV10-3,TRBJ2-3,TGTGCCATCGCGCCACGGGAGGGCACAGATACGCAGTATTTT,CAIAPREGTDTQYF
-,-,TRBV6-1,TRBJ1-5,TGTGCCAGCAGGGCAGGGACTTTCAATCAGCCCCAGCATTTT,CASRAGTFNQPQHF
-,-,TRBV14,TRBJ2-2,TGTGCCAGCAGCCTCTTGGGCGGGGAGCTGTTTTTT,CASSLLGGELFF
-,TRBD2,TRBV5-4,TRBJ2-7,TGTGCCAGCAGCCAATCCGGGACTAGCTTCTACGAGCAGTACTTC,CASSQSGTSFYEQYF
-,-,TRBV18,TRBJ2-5,TGTGCCAGCTCACAAATCGGACAAGAGACCCAGTACTTC,CASSQIGQETQYF
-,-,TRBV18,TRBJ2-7,TGTGCCAGCTCCGCCGGGACCGTCGCCTACGAGCAGTACTTC,CASSAGTVAYEQYF
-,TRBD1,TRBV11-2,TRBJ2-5,TGTGCCAGCAGCTTCCAGGGGGCCGAGGAGACCCAGTACTTC,CASSFQGAEETQYF
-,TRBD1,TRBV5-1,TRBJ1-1,TGCGCCAGCAGCTGGCGGGACAGGGGCCGCGCTGAAGCTTTCTTT,CASSWRDRGRAEAFF
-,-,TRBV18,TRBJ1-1,TGTGCCAGCTCACCAGGGAGGAACACTGAAGCTTTCTTT,CASSPGRNTEAFF
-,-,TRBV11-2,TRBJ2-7,TGTGCCAGCAGCTTAGCCCCGGGCGAGCAGTACTTC,CASSLAPGEQYF
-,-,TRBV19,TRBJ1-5,TGTGCCAGTAGTATAGCGGGCGGTGATCAGCCCCAGCATTTT,CASSIAGGDQPQHF
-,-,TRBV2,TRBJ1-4,TGTGCCAGCAGGGCTAATGAAAAACTGTTTTTT,CASRANEKLFF
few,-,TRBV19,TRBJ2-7,TGTGCCAGTAGTAGCAGGGATCGGGAGCAGTACTTC,CASSSRDREQYF
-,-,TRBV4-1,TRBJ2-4,TGCGCCAGCAGCCTAGGGGTAAAAAACATTCAGTACTTC,CASSLGVKNIQYF
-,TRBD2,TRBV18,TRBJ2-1,TGTGCCAGCTCAGCGATAATACTAGCGGGAGGGTATGATGATGAGCAGTTCTTC,CASSAIILAGGYDDEQFF
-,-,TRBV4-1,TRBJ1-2,TGCGCCAGCAGCCAAGACGATTCCGGAAACTATGGCTACACCTTC,CASSQDDSGNYGYTF
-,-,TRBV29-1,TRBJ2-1,TGCAGCGCAGACTCCCCGAGCTCCTACAATGAGCAGTTCTTC,CSADSPSSYNEQFF
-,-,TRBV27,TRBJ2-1,TGTGCCAGCAGTCCGTTTAAACAGGGATGGAGCTCCTACAATGAGCAGTTCTTC,CASSPFKQGWSSYNEQFF
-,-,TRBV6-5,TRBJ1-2,TGTGCCAGCAGTCCCCGGAGAGGCTACACCTTC,CASSPRRGYTF
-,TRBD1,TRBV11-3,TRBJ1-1,TGTGCCAGCAGCAACTCCGGACAGGGAGCTTTCTTT,CASSNSGQGAFF
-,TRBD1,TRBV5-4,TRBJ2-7,TGTGCCAGCAGCTTTCAGGGGGTCGAGCAGTACTTC,CASSFQGVEQYF
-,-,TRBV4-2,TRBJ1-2,TGTGCCAGCAGCCAAGATCGGGCAGGTATATATGGCTACACCTTC,CASSQDRAGIYGYTF
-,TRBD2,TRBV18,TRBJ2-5,TGTGCCAGCTCACCAGTTATACTAGCGGGACAAGAGACCCAGTACTTC,CASSPVILAGQETQYF
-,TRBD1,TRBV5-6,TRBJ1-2,TGTGCCAGCAGCCCTTGGGACAGGGACTATGGCTACACCTTC,CASSPWDRDYGYTF
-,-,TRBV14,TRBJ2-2,TGTGCCAGCAGCCAAGATAGGGGGACCGGGGAGCTGTTTTTT,CASSQDRGTGELFF
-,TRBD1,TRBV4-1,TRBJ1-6,TGCGCCAGCAGCCAAGGGACAGGGACGGGCTCCTATAATTCACCCCTCCACTTT,CASSQGTGTGSYNSPLHF
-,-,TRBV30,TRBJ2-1,TGTGCCTGGAGCGCCCTAGGGGGGCCCAATGAGCAGTTCTTC,CAWSALGGPNEQFF
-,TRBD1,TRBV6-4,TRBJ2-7,TGTGCCAGCAACCAACCGGGACAGGGGACCAACGAGCAGTACTTC,CASNQPGQGTNEQYF
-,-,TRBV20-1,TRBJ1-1,TGCAGTGCTAGAGGCCCTTGGGCTTTCTTT,CSARGPWAFF
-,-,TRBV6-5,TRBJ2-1,TGTGCCAGCAGTCCCCGGGTCGGGGGAGGTGAGCAGTTCTTC,CASSPRVGGGEQFF
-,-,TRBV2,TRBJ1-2,TGTGCCAGCAGTGCCATATTGGACGGCCCGGGAGGCTACACCTTC,CASSAILDGPGGYTF
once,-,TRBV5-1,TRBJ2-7,TGCGCCAGCAGCATAGGATACGAGCAGTACTTC,CASSIGYEQYF
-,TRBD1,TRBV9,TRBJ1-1,TGTGCCAGCAGCGTAGGGCGCAGGGGGGACACTGAAGCTTTCTTT,CASSVGRRGDTEAFF
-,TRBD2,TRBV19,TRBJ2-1,TGTGCCAGTAGCCTTATCGGACTAGCGAGTAATGAGCAGTTCTTC,CASSLIGLASNEQFF